This T cell receptor (beta chain) was sequenced in a study of T cell repertoires in cytomegalovirus infection. TCRdb recomputed calls from the reads with MiXCR, one row per CDR3 protein. The repertoire includes hundreds of thousands of distinct CDR3 sequences, around 30% of them detected once, and about 17% sits in the top ten. Trimming shortened V by 5 bases and J by 2 bases, and 9 bases separated the two germline ends. Germline V gives CDR1 SGHTA, CDR2 FQGTGA. The CDR3 runs 13 residues. This clonotype showed up many times. The target antigen is unknown. This chain joins TRBV7-3 and TRBJ1-1; possibly TRBD1 for D (5 bases). The clonotype comes from a human donor in good health (CMV status not recorded). Some clones in this sample may be carry-over from other donors' samples. This specimen was cultured PBMCs, taken from culture after CMV antigen stimulation. CDR3 coding DNA: TGTGCCAGCAGCGAGACAGCAAACACTGAAGCTTTCTTT. It codes for CASSETANTEAFF.